In its sample, the clone carrying this T cell receptor (beta chain) was seen a few times. Its antigen remains unidentified. This entry is derived from a study of radiation and T cells in renal cell carcinoma. Points from the study as a whole: In blood, top tumor clones expanded by 2 weeks, shrinking by 4.

Using immunoSEQ multiplex PCR, the repertoire was profiled, and TCRdb retains in-frame clones only, with some absent. The sample includes fewer than 80,000 clones, less than 90% seen only once; the top ten take 2% to 3%. Sample time point: blood 4 weeks post-SBRT, at nephrectomy. Noted treatment: 15 Gy SBRT to primary tumor, nephrectomy 4 weeks later. The tumor was a clear cell renal cell carcinoma. The clonotype originates from a woman aged 55-69 years with renal cell carcinoma. Source: blood, taken from a patient whose treatment included radiotherapy and nephrectomy.

The CDR3 DNA is TGTGCCAGCAGCCAAGATTGGCAGGGACAGGGGTACAATGAGCAGTTCTTC. Residues: CASSQDWQGQGYNEQFF. The chain employs TRBV14 and TRBJ2-1; 10 bases agree with TRBD1. V was clipped by 0 bases and J by 4 bases; unmatched bases: 6. The V gene's germline CDR1 is SGHDN and CDR2 FVKESK. The CDR3 has 17 amino acids.